The 14 T cell receptor beta chains given below trace back to one sample, sequenced in a study of CD8 T cells in ankylosing spondylitis. TCRdb analysed the 5' RACE reads with MiXCR anew, one entry per CDR3 protein. Of fewer than 250,000 distinct CDR3 sequences in the sample, about 30% were seen once. The specimen sequenced was blood, either unsorted or a sorted T cell fraction (not recorded which). The receptors derive from a male donor with ankylosing spondylitis or in good health (not recorded which).

This rearrangement joins TRBV6-1 to TRBJ2-3; 9 bases align to TRBD1. This CDR3 spans 15 amino acids. Germline-derived CDR1 and CDR2 are MNHNS and SASEGT. J gave up 4 bases and V 6 bases, and 8 bases lay outside the gene matches. CDR3 DNA: TGTGCCAGCAGGCCGGGACAGGGCGACGCAGATACGCAGTATTTT. This sequence encodes CASRPGQGDADTQYF.

The chain uses TRBV7-2 and TRBJ2-7, with 11 bases lining up with TRBD2. J was trimmed by 3 bases and V by 1 base; bases with no gene match: 5. The length of the CDR3 is 16 residues. CDR1 and CDR2 from the germline V gene are SGHTA and FQGNSA. As DNA, the CDR3 is TGTGCCAGCAGCTTAGGGGGTACTAGCGGGGGCTACGAGCAGTACTTC. Its protein is CASSLGGTSGGYEQYF.

This chain joins TRBV20-1 and TRBJ2-5; TRBD2 aligns across 11 bases. The CDR3 sequence is 17 residues long. V lost 0 bases to trimming and J lost 5 bases; unmatched junction nucleotides: 11. From germline, CDR1 is DFQATT and CDR2 SNEGSKA (reference sequence). For the CDR3, the DNA is TGCAGTGCTAGAGATAGCGGGGGGGCGAGTAATATGGAGACCCAGTACTTC. Translation gives CSARDSGGASNMETQYF.

This rearrangement joins TRBV9 to TRBJ2-5; D may be TRBD1 (5 bases). The length of the CDR3 is 14 residues. V lost 0 bases and J 2 bases, leaving 8 bases between the germline ends. Germline CDR1 SGDLS, CDR2 YYNGEE. The CDR3 spells CASSVAQGQETQYF. The CDR3 DNA reads TGTGCCAGCAGCGTAGCTCAGGGTCAAGAGACCCAGTACTTC.

This clonotype was detected only a few times. The chain combines TRBV12-3 or TRBV12-4 with TRBJ1-2; D uncertain. V was cut by 3 bases and J by 7 bases, with 6 bases left in between. The CDR3 length is 11 residues. CDR3 in amino acids: CASSFGFGYTF. CDR3 coding DNA: TGTGCCAGCAGTTTTGGGTTTGGCTACACCTTC.

The V gene is TRBV20-1, the J gene TRBJ1-4, with TRBD1 matching 8 bases. The V segment lost 0 bases and the J segment 8 bases; nucleotides outside the gene matches: 5. The CDR3 runs 14 residues. In germline, CDR1 is DFQATT, CDR2 SNEGSKA (reference sequence). As DNA, the CDR3 is TGCAGTGCTAGAGAGCAGGGGGCGGGAGAAAAACTGTTTTTT. Amino acids: CSAREQGAGEKLFF.

This clonotype was counted only a few times. The chain has TRBV25-1 and TRBJ1-5; TRBD1 aligns across 11 bases. V shed 2 bases, J shed 2 bases, and the junction held 2 bases outside the gene matches. CDR1 MGHDK and CDR2 SYGVNS come from the germline V gene. This CDR3 has 16 residues. CDR3 region: CASSEGTGGGNQPQHF. In nucleotides, the CDR3 is TGTGCCAGCAGTGAAGGGACAGGGGGAGGCAATCAGCCCCAGCATTTT. Using reference TRBV25-1 and TRBJ1-5 for the parts outside the CDR3, the full variable domain is EADIYQTPRYLVIGTGKKITLECSQTMGHDKMYWYQQDPGMELHLIHYSYGVNSTEKGDLSSESTVSRIRTEHFPLTLESARPSHTSQYLCASSEGTGGGNQPQHFGDGTRLSIL.

This clonotype has only a few counts. V gene TRBV20-1 combines with J gene TRBJ1-2; D gene uncertain. The CDR3 runs 13 residues. CDR1 is DFQATT and CDR2 is SNEGSKA in the germline V gene (reference sequence). V lost 0 bases and J 8 bases, leaving 13 bases between the germline ends. The CDR3 DNA follows: TGCAGTGCTAGAGACAGGCTAGGCGGGGGCTACACCTTC. Translating gives CSARDRLGGGYTF.

The rearrangement uses TRBV12-3 or TRBV12-4 and TRBJ2-2; possible D gene TRBD1, 5 bases. The CDR3 contains 13 residues. V lost 6 bases, J lost 5 bases, and 10 bases lay in between. CDR3 region: CASRIRVTGELFF. The CDR3, as DNA: TGTGCCAGCAGAATCAGGGTTACCGGGGAGCTGTTTTTT.

This clonotype came up many times. The genes are TRBV24-1 and TRBJ2-5, with D possibly matching TRBD2 (5 bases). The V end lost 3 bases, the J end lost 2 bases, and 15 bases lay between the germline ends. CDR3 length equals 16 residues. Germline V lookup: CDR1 KGHDR, CDR2 SFDVKD. CDR3 DNA: TGTGCCACCAGTGATGACGGGGTTGGGATTCAAGAGACCCAGTACTTC. This gives the protein CATSDDGVGIQETQYF.

In its sample, this clonotype was seen a few times. The chain has TRBV20-1 and TRBJ2-3; tentatively, D is TRBD2 (6 bases). With 5 bases removed from V and 0 bases from J, the gap between germline ends came to 12 bases. The CDR3 sequence is 14 residues long. The germline V gene has CDR1 DFQATT and CDR2 SNEGSKA (reference sequence). In DNA, the CDR3 is TGCAGTGCTCGCCGGGGGATCAGCACAGATACGCAGTATTTT. Residues: CSARRGISTDTQYF.

This clonotype has just a few counts. A read error may account for a junction end that differs from germline. The V call is TRBV7-7, the J call TRBJ2-5; 7 bases align to TRBD1. The CDR3 runs to 15 residues. Germline V CDR1 and CDR2: SSHAT, FNYEAQ (reference sequence). The CDR3 spells CASSRSADRVETQYF. The CDR3 DNA is TGTGCTAGCAGCCGGTCGGCCGACAGGGTGGAGACCCAGTACTTC.

The rearrangement links TRBV12-3 or TRBV12-4 to TRBJ2-7; 9 bases align to TRBD1. V dropped 5 bases and J dropped 5; count of bases not matched to a gene: 7. The CDR3 runs to 14 residues. The CDR3 here is CASSAGTGRDEQYF. CDR3 in DNA: TGTGCCAGCAGTGCCGGGACAGGGAGAGACGAGCAGTACTTC.

The V gene is TRBV27, the J gene TRBJ2-1, with 8 bases lining up with TRBD1. CDR1 is MNHEY and CDR2 is SMNVEV in the germline V gene (reference sequence). The CDR3 is made up of 16 amino acids. The V gene end was trimmed by 6 bases and the J gene end by 7 bases; junction bases not matched to a gene: 14. CDR3 in amino acids: CASRLFPGQVFNEQFF. CDR3 coding DNA: TGTGCCAGCAGACTATTTCCGGGACAGGTCTTTAATGAGCAGTTCTTC.